The clone carrying this T cell receptor beta chain was observed a handful of times. One entry per CDR3 protein results from TCRdb running MiXCR on the 5' RACE reads. This table has tens of thousands of distinct CDR3 sequences, 7.7% appearing once. This entry comes from a study of T cells after yellow fever vaccination. This CDR3 has 16 amino acids. Germline assignment: CDR1 MDHEN and CDR2 SYDVKM. The ends were cut back, 5 bases at V and 6 bases at J, with 20 bases in the middle. The receptor was isolated from a young man who received the YFV17D yellow fever vaccine. This material consisted of CD8+ T cells sorted from PBMCs, taken on the day of the yellow fever booster vaccination. V is TRBV28 and J is TRBJ2-1, with D possibly TRBD1 on 5 matching bases. The CDR3 sequence: CASSPLDNYQTNEQFF. In DNA form, the CDR3 reads TGTGCCAGCAGTCCCTTGGACAACTACCAAACCAATGAGCAGTTCTTC.